This is a list of T cell receptor beta chains from one sample in a study of OX40 agonist ivuxolimab in advanced cancers. Profiled with immunoSEQ multiplex PCR; TCRdb holds only in-frame clones, not every one. Of 65,000 to 100,000 clones listed, approximately 85% are singletons. The sequenced sample was CD4+ or CD8+ T cells sorted from blood, obtained in a trial of the OX40 agonist ivuxolimab. Source of these receptors: an adult with an advanced solid tumor such as melanoma, head and neck, liver or kidney cancer. The CDR3 runs from the conserved cysteine through the conserved F or W. Each record gives: J gene, V gene, D gene, clone size, CDR3 protein, CDR3 DNA. A D gene is named only where the DNA matches it firmly. Rows give clone size only sometimes, using once, few, many, or a class for an expanded clone.

j_gene: TRBJ2-7
v_gene: TRBV5-5
d_gene: -
abundance: -
CDR3aa: CASSFPSSYEQYF
CDR3nt: TGTGCCAGCAGCTTTCCTTCCTCCTACGAGCAGTACTTC

j_gene: TRBJ2-2
v_gene: TRBV4-3
d_gene: -
abundance: -
CDR3aa: CASSQGPGELFF
CDR3nt: TGCGCCAGCAGCCAAGGTCCCGGGGAGCTGTTTTTT

j_gene: TRBJ2-1
v_gene: TRBV5-1
d_gene: -
abundance: once
CDR3aa: CASSLDRTRNEQFF
CDR3nt: TGCGCCAGCAGCTTGGACCGTACTAGGAATGAGCAGTTCTTC

j_gene: TRBJ2-7
v_gene: TRBV18
d_gene: -
abundance: -
CDR3aa: CASSPPGTESYEQYF
CDR3nt: TGTGCCAGCTCACCACCGGGGACCGAATCCTACGAGCAGTACTTC

j_gene: TRBJ2-3
v_gene: TRBV28
d_gene: -
abundance: -
CDR3aa: CASRGRGPGMRTDTQYF
CDR3nt: TGTGCCAGCAGGGGGCGGGGGCCCGGTATGAGAACAGATACGCAGTATTTT

j_gene: TRBJ2-5
v_gene: TRBV19
d_gene: TRBD1
abundance: -
CDR3aa: CASSITWDRRLRETQYF
CDR3nt: TGTGCCAGTAGTATAACCTGGGACAGGAGACTCCGAGAGACCCAGTACTTC

j_gene: TRBJ2-2
v_gene: TRBV10-2
d_gene: -
abundance: -
CDR3aa: CASRSQTNTGELFF
CDR3nt: TGCGCCAGCAGGTCACAGACGAACACCGGGGAGCTGTTTTTT

j_gene: TRBJ2-5
v_gene: TRBV5-6
d_gene: -
abundance: -
CDR3aa: CASSRGWTQYF
CDR3nt: TGTGCCAGCAGTAGGGGGTGGACCCAGTACTTC

j_gene: TRBJ1-2
v_gene: TRBV13
d_gene: -
abundance: -
CDR3aa: CASSLGTGVYGYTF
CDR3nt: TGTGCCAGCAGCCTAGGGACGGGTGTCTATGGCTACACCTTC

j_gene: TRBJ2-5
v_gene: TRBV30
d_gene: -
abundance: -
CDR3aa: CAWNPWTEKETQYF
CDR3nt: TGTGCCTGGAATCCGTGGACAGAAAAAGAGACCCAGTACTTC

j_gene: TRBJ2-1
v_gene: TRBV6-6
d_gene: TRBD1
abundance: -
CDR3aa: CASSKGQYYNEQFF
CDR3nt: TGTGCCAGCAGTAAGGGACAGTACTACAATGAGCAGTTCTTC

j_gene: TRBJ2-5
v_gene: TRBV7-2
d_gene: -
abundance: -
CDR3aa: CASSLGSVGTQYF
CDR3nt: TGTGCCAGCAGCTTAGGGAGCGTCGGGACCCAGTACTTC

j_gene: TRBJ2-1
v_gene: TRBV4-1
d_gene: -
abundance: once
CDR3aa: CASSQGVAEIYNEQFF
CDR3nt: TGCGCCAGCAGCCAAGGTGTAGCGGAGATATACAATGAGCAGTTCTTC

j_gene: TRBJ2-7
v_gene: TRBV6-6
d_gene: -
abundance: -
CDR3aa: CASSYSAGSYEQYF
CDR3nt: TGTGCCAGCAGTTACTCAGCGGGCTCCTACGAGCAGTACTTC

j_gene: TRBJ1-2
v_gene: TRBV25-1
d_gene: -
abundance: once
CDR3aa: CASSDQGFYGYTF
CDR3nt: TGTGCCAGCAGTGATCAGGGTTTCTATGGCTACACCTTC

j_gene: TRBJ1-2
v_gene: TRBV11-1
d_gene: TRBD1
abundance: -
CDR3aa: CASSPKGTGERGYTF
CDR3nt: TGTGCCAGCAGCCCAAAAGGGACAGGGGAGCGGGGCTACACCTTC

j_gene: TRBJ1-6
v_gene: TRBV5-6
d_gene: -
abundance: -
CDR3aa: CASSIYRREGSPLHF
CDR3nt: TGTGCCAGCAGCATATACCGGAGGGAGGGTTCACCCCTCCACTTT

j_gene: TRBJ2-1
v_gene: TRBV7-2
d_gene: TRBD2
abundance: once
CDR3aa: CASSPRDYPSYNEQFF
CDR3nt: TGTGCCAGCAGCCCCCGGGACTATCCCTCCTACAATGAGCAGTTCTTC

j_gene: TRBJ2-1
v_gene: TRBV30
d_gene: -
abundance: -
CDR3aa: CAWSVRRDRFQFF
CDR3nt: TGTGCCTGGAGTGTACGGAGGGATCGGTTCCAGTTCTTC

j_gene: TRBJ2-7
v_gene: TRBV5-8
d_gene: -
abundance: -
CDR3aa: CASSETGYEQYF
CDR3nt: TGTGCCAGCAGCGAAACAGGTTACGAGCAGTACTTC

j_gene: TRBJ1-1
v_gene: TRBV19
d_gene: -
abundance: few
CDR3aa: CASSISVNTEAFF
CDR3nt: TGTGCCAGTAGTATATCTGTAAACACTGAAGCTTTCTTT

j_gene: TRBJ2-1
v_gene: TRBV15
d_gene: -
abundance: -
CDR3aa: CATSRDRQGTADYNEQFF
CDR3nt: TGTGCCACCAGCAGAGACCGTCAGGGGACGGCGGACTACAATGAGCAGTTCTTC

j_gene: TRBJ2-1
v_gene: TRBV5-4
d_gene: TRBD2
abundance: -
CDR3aa: CASSLAGAADEQFF
CDR3nt: TGTGCCAGCAGTTTAGCGGGAGCGGCGGATGAGCAGTTCTTC

j_gene: TRBJ1-1
v_gene: TRBV11-1
d_gene: -
abundance: -
CDR3aa: CASSLLIGAGYTEAFF
CDR3nt: TGTGCCAGCAGCCTCTTGATCGGGGCCGGATACACTGAAGCTTTCTTT

j_gene: TRBJ2-1
v_gene: TRBV19
d_gene: -
abundance: -
CDR3aa: CASISEQADSYNEQFF
CDR3nt: TGTGCCAGTATATCGGAACAAGCGGACTCCTACAATGAGCAGTTCTTC

j_gene: TRBJ2-3
v_gene: TRBV5-4
d_gene: -
abundance: once
CDR3aa: CASSLESYTQYF
CDR3nt: TGTGCCAGCAGCTTGGAGTCTTATACGCAGTATTTT

j_gene: TRBJ2-7
v_gene: TRBV4-2
d_gene: -
abundance: -
CDR3aa: CASSQDLDILSEQYF
CDR3nt: TGTGCCAGCAGCCAAGATCTGGACATTCTCAGCGAGCAGTACTTC

j_gene: TRBJ1-1
v_gene: TRBV5-1
d_gene: -
abundance: -
CDR3aa: CASSPSTAVREAFF
CDR3nt: TGCGCCAGCAGCCCATCGACAGCCGTCAGGGAAGCTTTCTTT

j_gene: TRBJ1-6
v_gene: TRBV5-1
d_gene: TRBD1
abundance: once
CDR3aa: CASSLAGTGVSNNSPLHF
CDR3nt: TGCGCCAGCAGCTTGGCTGGGACAGGGGTTTCGAATAATTCACCCCTCCACTTT

j_gene: TRBJ1-6
v_gene: TRBV6-1
d_gene: -
abundance: -
CDR3aa: CASSAEGLGSYNSPLHF
CDR3nt: TGTGCCAGCAGTGCCGAGGGTCTGGGCTCCTATAATTCACCCCTCCACTTT

j_gene: TRBJ2-7
v_gene: TRBV28
d_gene: -
abundance: -
CDR3aa: CASRLRGQSYEQYF
CDR3nt: TGTGCCAGCAGACTCAGGGGACAATCCTACGAGCAGTACTTC

j_gene: TRBJ2-3
v_gene: TRBV21-1
d_gene: -
abundance: -
CDR3aa: CASSKKGTGVSDTQYF
CDR3nt: TGTGCCAGCAGCAAAAAAGGGACGGGTGTGTCCGATACGCAGTATTTT

j_gene: TRBJ2-7
v_gene: TRBV28
d_gene: -
abundance: -
CDR3aa: CASSLWVSTYEQYF
CDR3nt: TGTGCCAGCAGTTTATGGGTCTCTACCTACGAGCAGTACTTC

j_gene: TRBJ2-7
v_gene: TRBV11-3
d_gene: TRBD1
abundance: -
CDR3aa: CASSSDRRQGPYEQYF
CDR3nt: TGTGCCAGCAGCTCGGATCGACGACAGGGCCCCTACGAGCAGTACTTC

j_gene: TRBJ2-2
v_gene: TRBV28
d_gene: -
abundance: -
CDR3aa: CASIGYDTGELFF
CDR3nt: TGTGCCAGCATTGGGTACGACACCGGGGAGCTGTTTTTT

j_gene: TRBJ2-7
v_gene: TRBV6-5
d_gene: -
abundance: -
CDR3aa: CASTSDSEQYF
CDR3nt: TGTGCCAGCACCTCGGATTCCGAGCAGTACTTC

j_gene: TRBJ2-7
v_gene: TRBV2
d_gene: -
abundance: -
CDR3aa: CASRKGFRDGVPYEQYF
CDR3nt: TGTGCCAGCAGGAAAGGTTTCCGGGACGGGGTCCCCTACGAGCAGTACTTC

j_gene: TRBJ1-5
v_gene: TRBV6-5
d_gene: -
abundance: -
CDR3aa: CASSTDSFQPQHF
CDR3nt: TGTGCCAGCAGTACAGACAGCTTCCAGCCCCAGCATTTT

j_gene: TRBJ1-2
v_gene: TRBV6-1
d_gene: TRBD1
abundance: once
CDR3aa: CASSPPTGDGYTF
CDR3nt: TGTGCCAGCAGTCCACCGACAGGGGATGGCTACACCTTC

j_gene: TRBJ2-1
v_gene: TRBV10-3
d_gene: -
abundance: few
CDR3aa: CAISEMGGEQFF
CDR3nt: TGTGCCATCAGTGAGATGGGAGGTGAGCAGTTCTTC

j_gene: TRBJ2-7
v_gene: TRBV7-9
d_gene: -
abundance: -
CDR3aa: CASSPEGAETYEQYF
CDR3nt: TGTGCCAGCAGCCCGGAGGGGGCGGAAACATACGAGCAGTACTTC

j_gene: TRBJ2-1
v_gene: TRBV30
d_gene: -
abundance: -
CDR3aa: CAWSVWDPSSYNEQFF
CDR3nt: TGTGCCTGGAGTGTTTGGGACCCGAGCTCCTACAATGAGCAGTTCTTC

j_gene: TRBJ2-1
v_gene: TRBV23-1
d_gene: -
abundance: -
CDR3aa: CASSQSEHNEQFF
CDR3nt: TGCGCCAGCAGTCAATCGGAGCACAATGAGCAGTTCTTC

j_gene: TRBJ2-3
v_gene: TRBV30
d_gene: -
abundance: -
CDR3aa: CAWSPTLTGDTQYF
CDR3nt: TGTGCCTGGAGCCCGACCCTTACTGGAGATACGCAGTATTTT

j_gene: TRBJ1-4
v_gene: TRBV28
d_gene: -
abundance: -
CDR3aa: CASSPGTPNEKLFF
CDR3nt: TGTGCCAGCAGTCCCGGGACACCTAATGAAAAACTGTTTTTT

j_gene: TRBJ2-1
v_gene: TRBV5-4
d_gene: TRBD2
abundance: few
CDR3aa: CASSSHRGGINEQFF
CDR3nt: TGTGCCAGCAGCTCCCATCGGGGGGGAATCAATGAGCAGTTCTTC

j_gene: TRBJ2-3
v_gene: TRBV10-3
d_gene: -
abundance: -
CDR3aa: CAISESGGLGDTQYF
CDR3nt: TGTGCCATCAGTGAGTCTGGGGGGCTTGGGGATACGCAGTATTTT

j_gene: TRBJ1-2
v_gene: TRBV28
d_gene: -
abundance: -
CDR3aa: CASSFFRGDGYTF
CDR3nt: TGTGCCAGCAGTTTTTTTCGGGGTGATGGCTACACCTTC

j_gene: TRBJ1-5
v_gene: TRBV2
d_gene: -
abundance: -
CDR3aa: CASSVQGGQPQHF
CDR3nt: TGTGCCAGCAGTGTACAGGGAGGTCAGCCCCAGCATTTT

j_gene: TRBJ1-6
v_gene: TRBV30
d_gene: -
abundance: -
CDR3aa: CAWGMTGTGDSPLHF
CDR3nt: TGTGCCTGGGGAATGACCGGGACGGGAGATTCACCCCTCCACTTT

j_gene: TRBJ2-5
v_gene: TRBV5-4
d_gene: -
abundance: once
CDR3aa: CASSRGAQETQYF
CDR3nt: TGTGCCAGCAGCCGTGGTGCACAAGAGACCCAGTACTTC

j_gene: TRBJ1-1
v_gene: TRBV6-5
d_gene: -
abundance: few
CDR3aa: CASSYSGEAFF
CDR3nt: TGTGCCAGCAGTTACTCGGGTGAAGCTTTCTTT

j_gene: TRBJ2-7
v_gene: TRBV10-3
d_gene: -
abundance: -
CDR3aa: CAISESGGTYEQYF
CDR3nt: TGTGCCATCAGTGAGTCGGGGGGAACCTACGAGCAGTACTTC

j_gene: TRBJ2-3
v_gene: TRBV28
d_gene: TRBD2
abundance: once
CDR3aa: CASSLSSHMTSGSTDTQYF
CDR3nt: TGTGCCAGCAGTTTATCCTCCCATATGACTAGCGGGAGCACAGATACGCAGTATTTT

j_gene: TRBJ1-2
v_gene: TRBV19
d_gene: TRBD1
abundance: -
CDR3aa: CASTMGTGGAGYGYTF
CDR3nt: TGTGCCAGTACCATGGGGACAGGGGGCGCCGGCTATGGCTACACCTTC

j_gene: TRBJ1-2
v_gene: TRBV9
d_gene: TRBD1
abundance: -
CDR3aa: CASSAGQGPNYGYTF
CDR3nt: TGTGCCAGCAGCGCGGGACAGGGACCTAACTATGGCTACACCTTC

j_gene: TRBJ1-1
v_gene: TRBV10-3
d_gene: -
abundance: -
CDR3aa: CAISETFEGAFF
CDR3nt: TGTGCCATCAGTGAAACGTTCGAAGGAGCTTTCTTT

j_gene: TRBJ2-1
v_gene: TRBV7-7
d_gene: -
abundance: -
CDR3aa: CASSLGQSYNEQFF
CDR3nt: TGTGCTAGCAGCTTAGGGCAGTCCTACAATGAGCAGTTCTTC

j_gene: TRBJ2-2
v_gene: TRBV28
d_gene: -
abundance: few
CDR3aa: CASSQGDPQGTGELFF
CDR3nt: TGTGCCAGCAGCCAAGGGGACCCCCAGGGGACCGGGGAGCTGTTTTTT

j_gene: TRBJ2-1
v_gene: TRBV9
d_gene: -
abundance: -
CDR3aa: CASSEQDGQGPYNEQFF
CDR3nt: TGTGCCAGCAGCGAACAGGATGGGCAGGGCCCCTACAATGAGCAGTTCTTC